The sequence of this T cell receptor beta chain was determined in a study of early T cells in non-severe SARS-CoV-2 infection. On the study more broadly: It was bulk RNA from unsorted whole blood that was sequenced, and the chains were unpaired.

This clonotype appeared many times. The antigen is not known. Study-wide results and caveats: Reliance on VDJdb matching favored anti-spike CD8 responses; private and CD4 specificities were missed.

The protocol attached unique molecular identifiers to individual cDNA molecules. TCRdb independently ran MiXCR on the 5' RACE reads; one entry per CDR3 protein. Of roughly 40,000 distinct CDR3 sequences listed, about 6% are singletons. The CDR3 has 15 amino acids. Germline CDR1 SQVTM, CDR2 ANQGSEA. V lost 7 bases to trimming and J lost 4 bases; unmatched junction nucleotides: 9. The origin of this receptor is an adult who was a healthcare worker with PCR-confirmed SARS-CoV-2 infection or an uninfected control (not recorded which). Sequences were derived from whole blood, sampled at baseline. This chain links TRBV29-1 with TRBJ2-5, with 13 bases aligning to TRBD2. DNA for the CDR3: TGCAGCGGCGGACTAGCGGGGGCCCTGGGAGAGACCCAGTACTTC. It translates to CSGGLAGALGETQYF.